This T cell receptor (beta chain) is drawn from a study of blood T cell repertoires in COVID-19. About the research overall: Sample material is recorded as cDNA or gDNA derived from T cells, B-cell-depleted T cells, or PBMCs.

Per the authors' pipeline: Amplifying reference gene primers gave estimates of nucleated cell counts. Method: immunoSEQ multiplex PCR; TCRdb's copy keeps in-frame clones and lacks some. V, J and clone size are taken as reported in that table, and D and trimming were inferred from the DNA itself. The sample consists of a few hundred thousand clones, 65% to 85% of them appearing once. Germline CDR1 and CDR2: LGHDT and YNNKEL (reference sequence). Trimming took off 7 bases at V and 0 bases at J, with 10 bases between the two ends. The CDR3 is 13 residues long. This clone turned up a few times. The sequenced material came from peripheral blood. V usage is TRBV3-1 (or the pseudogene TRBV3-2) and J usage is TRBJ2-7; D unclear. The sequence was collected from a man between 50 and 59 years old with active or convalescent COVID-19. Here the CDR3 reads CASMAEGSYEQYF. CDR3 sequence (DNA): TGTGCCAGCATGGCGGAAGGCTCCTACGAGCAGTACTTC.